Listed here is a single T cell receptor beta chain. V lost 6 bases and J lost 3; bases outside the gene matches: 4. Germline V CDR1 and CDR2: SQVTM, ANQGSEA. The CDR3 consists of 13 residues. Only in-frame clones appear in the TCRdb table, and some are missing; sequencing was by immunoSEQ multiplex PCR. The data contain under 300,000 clones, roughly four fifths of them singletons. This entry comes from a study of blood T cell repertoires in COVID-19. Sequences were obtained from peripheral blood. The sequence was obtained from a woman aged 80 or older with acute or convalescent COVID-19. J is TRBJ2-2 and V is TRBV29-1; 7 nucleotides match TRBD1. CDR3 bases: TGCAGCGTAAACAGGGGCGACACCGGGGAGCTGTTTTTT. This gives the protein CSVNRGDTGELFF.